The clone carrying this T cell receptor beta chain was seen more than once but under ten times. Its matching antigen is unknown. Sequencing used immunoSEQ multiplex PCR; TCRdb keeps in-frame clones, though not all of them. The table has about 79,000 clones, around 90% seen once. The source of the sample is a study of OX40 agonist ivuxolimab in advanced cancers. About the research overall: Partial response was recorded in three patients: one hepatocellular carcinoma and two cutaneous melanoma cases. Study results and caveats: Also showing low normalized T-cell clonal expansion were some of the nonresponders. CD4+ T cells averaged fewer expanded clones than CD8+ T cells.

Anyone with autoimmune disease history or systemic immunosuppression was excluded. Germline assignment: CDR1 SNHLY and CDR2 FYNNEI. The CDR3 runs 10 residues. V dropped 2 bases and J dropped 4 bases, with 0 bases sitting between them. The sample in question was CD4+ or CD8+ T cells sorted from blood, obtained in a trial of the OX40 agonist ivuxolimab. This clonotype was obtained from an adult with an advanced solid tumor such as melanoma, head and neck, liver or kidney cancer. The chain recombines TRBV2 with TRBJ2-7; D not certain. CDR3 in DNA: TGTGCCAGCAGTGAATACGAGCAGTACTTC. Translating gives CASSEYEQYF.